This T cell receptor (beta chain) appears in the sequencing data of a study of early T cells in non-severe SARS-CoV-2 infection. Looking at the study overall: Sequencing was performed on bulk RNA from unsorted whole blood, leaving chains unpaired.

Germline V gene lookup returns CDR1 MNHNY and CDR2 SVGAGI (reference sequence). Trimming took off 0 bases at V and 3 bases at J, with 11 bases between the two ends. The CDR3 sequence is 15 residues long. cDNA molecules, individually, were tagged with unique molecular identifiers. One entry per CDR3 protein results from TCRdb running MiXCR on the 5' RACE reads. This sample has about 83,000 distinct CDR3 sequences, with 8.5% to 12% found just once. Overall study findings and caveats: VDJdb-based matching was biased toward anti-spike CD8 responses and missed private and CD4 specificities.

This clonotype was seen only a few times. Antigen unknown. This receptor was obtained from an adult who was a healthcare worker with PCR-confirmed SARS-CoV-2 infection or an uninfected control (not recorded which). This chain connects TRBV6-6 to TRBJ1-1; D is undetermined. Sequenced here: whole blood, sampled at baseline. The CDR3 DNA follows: TGTGCCAGCAGTTACTCGGCCAGCCAACACACTGAAGCTTTCTTT. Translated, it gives CASSYSASQHTEAFF.